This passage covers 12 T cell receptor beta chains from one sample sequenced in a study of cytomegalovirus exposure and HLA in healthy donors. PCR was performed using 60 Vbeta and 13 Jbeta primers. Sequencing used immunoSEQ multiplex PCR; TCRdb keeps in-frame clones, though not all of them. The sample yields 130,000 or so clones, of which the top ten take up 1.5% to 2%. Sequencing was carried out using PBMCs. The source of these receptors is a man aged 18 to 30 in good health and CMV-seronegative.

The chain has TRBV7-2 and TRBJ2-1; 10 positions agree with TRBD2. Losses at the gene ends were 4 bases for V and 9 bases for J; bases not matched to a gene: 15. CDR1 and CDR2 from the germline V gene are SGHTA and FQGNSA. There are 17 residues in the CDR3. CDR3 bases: TGTGCCAGCAGCTACGGGCCCCAGGAAGCGGGGGGGCCTGAGCAGTTCTTC. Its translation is CASSYGPQEAGGPEQFF.

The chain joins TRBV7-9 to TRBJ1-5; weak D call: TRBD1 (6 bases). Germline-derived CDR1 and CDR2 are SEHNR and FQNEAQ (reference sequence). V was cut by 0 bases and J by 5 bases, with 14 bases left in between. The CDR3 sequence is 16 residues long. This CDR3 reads CASSLAPGAEHQPQHF. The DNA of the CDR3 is TGTGCCAGCAGCTTAGCTCCAGGGGCCGAACATCAGCCCCAGCATTTT. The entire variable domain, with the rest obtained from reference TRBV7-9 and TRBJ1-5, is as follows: DTGVSQNPRHKITKRGQNVTFRCDPISEHNRLYWYRQTLGQGPEFLTYFQNEAQLEKSRLLSDRFSAERPKGSFSTLEIQRTEQGDSAMYLCASSLAPGAEHQPQHFGDGTRLSIL.

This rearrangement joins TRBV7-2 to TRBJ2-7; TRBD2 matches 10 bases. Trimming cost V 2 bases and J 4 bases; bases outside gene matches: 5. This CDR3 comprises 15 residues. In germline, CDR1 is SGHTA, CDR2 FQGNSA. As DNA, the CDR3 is TGTGCCAGCAGCTTATCGGGACTAGCGTTGTACGAGCAGTACTTC. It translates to CASSLSGLALYEQYF.

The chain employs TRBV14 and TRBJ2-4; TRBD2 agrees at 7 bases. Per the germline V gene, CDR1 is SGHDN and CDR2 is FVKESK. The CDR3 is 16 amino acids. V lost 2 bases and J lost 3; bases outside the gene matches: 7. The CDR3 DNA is TGTGCCAGCAGCCAATTGGGCGGGAGAGGCAAAAACATTCAGTACTTC. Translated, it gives CASSQLGGRGKNIQYF.

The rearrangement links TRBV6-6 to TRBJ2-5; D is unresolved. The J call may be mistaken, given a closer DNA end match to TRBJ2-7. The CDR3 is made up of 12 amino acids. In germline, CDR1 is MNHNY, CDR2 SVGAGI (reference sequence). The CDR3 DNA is TGTGCCAGCATGTCTACTGCCTACGAGCAGTACTTC. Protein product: CASMSTAYEQYF.

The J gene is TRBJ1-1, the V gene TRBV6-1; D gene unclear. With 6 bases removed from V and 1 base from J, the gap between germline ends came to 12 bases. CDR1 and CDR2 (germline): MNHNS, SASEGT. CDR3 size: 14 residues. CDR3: CASSPGDTNTEAFF. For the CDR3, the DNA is TGTGCCAGCAGCCCTGGAGATACGAACACTGAAGCTTTCTTT.

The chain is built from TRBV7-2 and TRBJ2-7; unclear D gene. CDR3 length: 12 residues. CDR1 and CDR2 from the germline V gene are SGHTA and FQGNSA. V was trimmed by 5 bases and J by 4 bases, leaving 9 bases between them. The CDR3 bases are TGTGCCAGCAGCCCCCGGTGGTACGAGCAGTACTTC. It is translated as CASSPRWYEQYF.

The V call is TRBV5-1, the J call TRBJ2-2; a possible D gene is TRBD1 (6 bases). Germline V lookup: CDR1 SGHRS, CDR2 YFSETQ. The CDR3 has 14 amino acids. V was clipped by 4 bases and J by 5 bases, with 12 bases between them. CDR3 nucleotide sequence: TGCGCCAGCAGCGCTACAGGGTTTACCGGGGAGCTGTTTTTT. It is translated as CASSATGFTGELFF.

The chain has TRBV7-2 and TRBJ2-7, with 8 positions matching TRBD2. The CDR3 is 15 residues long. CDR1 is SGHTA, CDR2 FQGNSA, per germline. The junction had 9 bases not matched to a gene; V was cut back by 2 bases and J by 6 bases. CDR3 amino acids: CASSLPGLVVREQYF. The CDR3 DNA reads TGTGCCAGCAGCTTACCGGGACTAGTGGTGCGCGAGCAGTACTTC.

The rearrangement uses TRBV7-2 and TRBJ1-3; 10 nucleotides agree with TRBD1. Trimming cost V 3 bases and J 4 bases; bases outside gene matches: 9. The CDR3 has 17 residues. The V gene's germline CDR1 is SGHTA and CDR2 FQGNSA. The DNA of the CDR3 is TGTGCCAGCAGCTTTCATTCCGGGACAGGGGAAGGAAACACCATATATTTT. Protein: CASSFHSGTGEGNTIYF.

CDR3 nucleotide sequence: TGTGCCAGCAGCTTAGGGGCCCCCGATGAGCAGTTCTTC. As protein: CASSLGAPDEQFF. The chain is built from TRBV11-1 and TRBJ2-1; D not certain. The germline V and J ends were trimmed by 1 base and 8 bases, with 9 bases remaining between them. The V gene's germline CDR1 is SGHAT and CDR2 FQDESV (reference sequence). The length of the CDR3 is 13 residues.

CDR3 nucleotides: TGTGCCAGCAGTTCGGCCGGGGTGGATACGCAGTATTTT. Its protein product is CASSSAGVDTQYF. The rearrangement uses TRBV28 and TRBJ2-3; D is perhaps TRBD2 (5 bases). Trimming shortened V by 4 bases and J by 6 bases, and 11 bases separated the two germline ends. Germline CDR1 is MDHEN and CDR2 is SYDVKM. The CDR3 is 13 amino acids.